This T cell receptor beta chain comes out of a study of control samples from healthy donors and cancer patients. Produced via immunoSEQ multiplex PCR; TCRdb's table is partial and in-frame only. Among 150,000 to 200,000 clones, approximately 94% were seen once, and the ten largest hold over 1.3%. CDR3 length equals 15 residues. Unmatched junction bases numbered 5, after V lost 0 bases and J lost 3 bases. CDR1 and CDR2 (germline): SGHRS, YFSETQ. This receptor was identified in a young woman in good health. Sequencing used blood. V and J are TRBV5-1 and TRBJ2-7, with 8 bases that match TRBD1. The CDR3, as DNA: TGCGCCAGCAGCTTGGGACAGGGGTCAAACTACGAGCAGTACTTC. Its protein is CASSLGQGSNYEQYF.